This T cell receptor (beta chain) derives from a study of radiotherapy plus CTLA-4 blockade in lung cancer (dated 2018 in TCRdb). About the investigation overall: Objective responses occurred in roughly 19% of enrolled patients, and under 40% achieved disease control.

The study tested focal radiation therapy combined with CTLA-4 blockade (ipilimumab) in patients with chemo-refractory metastatic non-small-cell lung cancer. The research as a whole found: TCR clones derived from tumors expanded in peripheral blood after treatment with radiotherapy and ipilimumab. The strongest predictors of response were reported to be early dynamic shifts in blood T cell clones along with a rise in serum interferon-beta following radiation.

On this clone itself: What antigen it recognizes has not been identified. No qualities accompany the bases; no much larger clone lies one base away.

The library was prepared using the immunoSEQ multiplex PCR assay. Sourced from immuneACCESS, this table was stored by TCRdb with only in-frame sequences that have V and J called. A share of the clones is absent; for the studies checked, an unresolved V gene accounts for under half, and the remainder has no known explanation. In this sample the table shows around 80,000 clones, around 83% of which occur a single time. More than 0.65% of the sample goes to the ten largest clones. The starting material was peripheral blood, obtained from a patient treated with radiotherapy plus ipilimumab. This receptor was taken from a human donor with non-small cell lung cancer who had stable disease on radiotherapy plus ipilimumab.

The CDR3 reads as follows: CASSRQGQPGQPQHF. The nucleotide sequence is given as TGTGCCAGCAGTCGACAGGGGCAACCTGGGCAGCCCCAGCATTTT. The rearranged segments are TRBV6-1 and TRBJ1-5; 8 bases in the middle match TRBD1. The CDR3 goes from the cysteine to the phenylalanine over 15 residues. Only CDR3 DNA remains: 45 bases, in frame from the first base. The germline V gene yields MNHNS for CDR1 and SASEGT for CDR2. V is cut back by 5 bases and J by 7 bases, with 10 bases in the junction unmatched.